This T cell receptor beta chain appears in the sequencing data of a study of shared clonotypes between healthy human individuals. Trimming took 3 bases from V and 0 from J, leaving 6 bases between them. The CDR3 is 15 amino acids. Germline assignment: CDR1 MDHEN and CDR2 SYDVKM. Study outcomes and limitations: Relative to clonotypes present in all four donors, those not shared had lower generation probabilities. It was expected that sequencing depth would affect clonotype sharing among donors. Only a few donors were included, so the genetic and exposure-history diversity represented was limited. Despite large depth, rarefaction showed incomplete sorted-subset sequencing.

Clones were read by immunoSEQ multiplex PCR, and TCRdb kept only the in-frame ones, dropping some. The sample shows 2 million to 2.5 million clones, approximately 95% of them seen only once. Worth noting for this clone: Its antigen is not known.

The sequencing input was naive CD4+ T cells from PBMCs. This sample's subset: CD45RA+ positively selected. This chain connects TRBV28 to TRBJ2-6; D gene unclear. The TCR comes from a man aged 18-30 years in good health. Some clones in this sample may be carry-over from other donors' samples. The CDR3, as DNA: TGTGCCAGCAGTTTCCCAACCTCTGGGGCCAACGTCCTGACTTTC. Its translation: CASSFPTSGANVLTF.